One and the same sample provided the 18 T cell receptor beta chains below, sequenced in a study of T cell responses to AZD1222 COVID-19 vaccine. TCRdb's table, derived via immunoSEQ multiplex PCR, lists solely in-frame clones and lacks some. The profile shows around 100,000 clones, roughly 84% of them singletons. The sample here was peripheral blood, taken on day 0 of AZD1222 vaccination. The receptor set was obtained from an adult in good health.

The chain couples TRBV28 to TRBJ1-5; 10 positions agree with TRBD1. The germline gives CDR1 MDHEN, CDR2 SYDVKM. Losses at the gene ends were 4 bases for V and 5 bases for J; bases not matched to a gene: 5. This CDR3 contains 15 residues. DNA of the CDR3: TGTGCCAGCAGTTCGGGACAGGGGTTAGATCAGCCCCAGCATTTT. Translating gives CASSSGQGLDQPQHF.

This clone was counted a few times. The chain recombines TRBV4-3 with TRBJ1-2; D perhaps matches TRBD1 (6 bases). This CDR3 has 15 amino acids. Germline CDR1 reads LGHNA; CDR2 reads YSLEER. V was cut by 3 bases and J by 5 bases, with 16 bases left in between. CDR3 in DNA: TGCGCCAGCAGCCACCTAGGGGGGGGCGCTTATGGCTACACCTTC. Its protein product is CASSHLGGGAYGYTF.

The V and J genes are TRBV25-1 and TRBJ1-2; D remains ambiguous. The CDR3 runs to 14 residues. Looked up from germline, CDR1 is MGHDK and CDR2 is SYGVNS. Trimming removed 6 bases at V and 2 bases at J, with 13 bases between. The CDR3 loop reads CASSQPGSNYGYTF. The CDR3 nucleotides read TGTGCCAGCAGCCAACCGGGGTCCAACTATGGCTACACCTTC.

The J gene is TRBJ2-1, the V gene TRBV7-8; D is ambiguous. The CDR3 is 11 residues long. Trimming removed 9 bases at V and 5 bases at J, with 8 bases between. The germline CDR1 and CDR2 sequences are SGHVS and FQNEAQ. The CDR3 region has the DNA TGTGCCAGTCAGATTCACAATGAGCAGTTCTTC. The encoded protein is CASQIHNEQFF.

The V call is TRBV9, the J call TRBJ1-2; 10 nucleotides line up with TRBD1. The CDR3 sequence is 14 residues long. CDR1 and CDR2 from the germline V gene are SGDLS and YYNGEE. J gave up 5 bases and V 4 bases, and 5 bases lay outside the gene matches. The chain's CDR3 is CASSRQGAGYGYTF. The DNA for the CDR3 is TGTGCCAGCAGCCGACAGGGGGCGGGGTATGGCTACACCTTC.

The CDR3 is CASRGHLGNQPQHF. For the CDR3, the DNA is TGTGCCAGCAGGGGACATTTAGGAAATCAGCCCCAGCATTTT. The rearrangement links TRBV2 to TRBJ1-5, with D possibly matching TRBD1 (6 bases). CDR3 length: 14 residues. V was shortened by 6 bases and J by 4 bases, with 13 bases between the two germline ends. The germline V gene has CDR1 SNHLY and CDR2 FYNNEI.

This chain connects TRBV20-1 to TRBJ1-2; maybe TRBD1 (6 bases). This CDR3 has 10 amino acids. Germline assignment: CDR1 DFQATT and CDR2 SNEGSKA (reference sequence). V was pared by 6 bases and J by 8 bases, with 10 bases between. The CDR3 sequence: CSAAGDGYTF. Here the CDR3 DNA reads TGCAGTGCCGCAGGGGACGGCTACACCTTC.

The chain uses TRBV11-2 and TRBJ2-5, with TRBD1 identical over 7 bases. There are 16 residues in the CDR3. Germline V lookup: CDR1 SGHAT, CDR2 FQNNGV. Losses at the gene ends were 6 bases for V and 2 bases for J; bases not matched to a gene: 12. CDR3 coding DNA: TGTGCCAGCAGAAAGGCCAACCGGGACAGACAAGAGACCCAGTACTTC. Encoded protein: CASRKANRDRQETQYF. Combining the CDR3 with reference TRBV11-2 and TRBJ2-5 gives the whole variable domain EAGVAQSPRYKIIEKRQSVAFWCNPISGHATLYWYQQILGQGPKLLIQFQNNGVVDDSQLPKDRFSAERLKGVDSTLKIQPAKLEDSAVYLCASRKANRDRQETQYFGPGTRLLVL.

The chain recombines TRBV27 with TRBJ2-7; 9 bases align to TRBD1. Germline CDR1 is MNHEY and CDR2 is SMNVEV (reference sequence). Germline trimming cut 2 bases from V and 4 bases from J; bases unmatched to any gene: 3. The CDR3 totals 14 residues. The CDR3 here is CASSLTGGGYEQYF. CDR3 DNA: TGTGCCAGCAGTTTAACAGGGGGCGGTTACGAGCAGTACTTC.

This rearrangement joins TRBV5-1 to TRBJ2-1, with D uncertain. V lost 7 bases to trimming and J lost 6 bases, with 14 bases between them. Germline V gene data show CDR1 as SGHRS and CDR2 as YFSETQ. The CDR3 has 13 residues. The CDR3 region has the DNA TGCGCCAGCTCGAGAGGAACGAGCAATGAGCAGTTCTTC. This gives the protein CASSRGTSNEQFF. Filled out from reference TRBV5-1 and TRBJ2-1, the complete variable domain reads KAGVTQTPRYLIKTRGQQVTLSCSPISGHRSVSWYQQTPGQGLQFLFEYFSETQRNKGNFPGRFSGRQFSNSRSEMNVSTLELGDSALYLCASSRGTSNEQFFGPGTRLTVL.

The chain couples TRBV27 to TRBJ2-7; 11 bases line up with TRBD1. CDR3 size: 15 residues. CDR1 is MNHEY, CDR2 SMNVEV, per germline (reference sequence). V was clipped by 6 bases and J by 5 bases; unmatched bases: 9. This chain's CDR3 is CASRSPGQGVHEQYF. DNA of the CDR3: TGTGCCAGCAGATCACCGGGACAGGGGGTTCACGAGCAGTACTTC.

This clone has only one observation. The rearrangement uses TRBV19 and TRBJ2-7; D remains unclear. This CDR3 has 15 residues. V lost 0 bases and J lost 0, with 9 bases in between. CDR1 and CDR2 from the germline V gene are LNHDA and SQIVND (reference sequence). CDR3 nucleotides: TGTGCCAGTAGTATAGAGGCGGAAAGCTCCTACGAGCAGTACTTC. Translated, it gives CASSIEAESSYEQYF.

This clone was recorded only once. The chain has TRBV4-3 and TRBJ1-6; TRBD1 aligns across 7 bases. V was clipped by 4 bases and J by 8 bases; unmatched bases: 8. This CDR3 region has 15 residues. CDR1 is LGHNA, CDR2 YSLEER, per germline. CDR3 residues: CASSRNRGHDSPLHF. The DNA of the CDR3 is TGCGCCAGCAGCCGGAACAGGGGACACGATTCACCCCTCCACTTT.

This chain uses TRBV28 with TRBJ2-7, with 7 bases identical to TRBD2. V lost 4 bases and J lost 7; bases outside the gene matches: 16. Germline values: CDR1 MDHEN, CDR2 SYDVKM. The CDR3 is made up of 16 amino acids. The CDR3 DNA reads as TGTGCCAGCAGTTCCGCCGGGGCGGGGGTGAAGGGGGAGCAGTACTTC. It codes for CASSSAGAGVKGEQYF.

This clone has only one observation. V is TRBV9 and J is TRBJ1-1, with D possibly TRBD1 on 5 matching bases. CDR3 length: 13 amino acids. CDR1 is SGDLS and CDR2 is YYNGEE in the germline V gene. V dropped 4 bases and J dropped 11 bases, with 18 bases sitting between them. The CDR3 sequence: CASSPTGANEAFF. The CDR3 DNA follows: TGTGCCAGCAGCCCCACCGGGGCTAATGAGGCTTTCTTT.

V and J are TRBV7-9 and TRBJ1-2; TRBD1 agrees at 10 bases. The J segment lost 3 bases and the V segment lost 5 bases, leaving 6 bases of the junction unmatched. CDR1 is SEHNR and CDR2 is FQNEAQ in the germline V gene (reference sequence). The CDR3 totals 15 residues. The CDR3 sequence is CASSTRQGADYGYTF. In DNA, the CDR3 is TGTGCCAGCAGCACCAGACAGGGGGCGGACTATGGCTACACCTTC. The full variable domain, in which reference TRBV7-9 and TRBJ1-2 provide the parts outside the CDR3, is DTGVSQNPRHKITKRGQNVTFRCDPISEHNRLYWYRQTLGQGPEFLTYFQNEAQLEKSRLLSDRFSAERPKGSFSTLEIQRTEQGDSAMYLCASSTRQGADYGYTFGSGTRLTVV.

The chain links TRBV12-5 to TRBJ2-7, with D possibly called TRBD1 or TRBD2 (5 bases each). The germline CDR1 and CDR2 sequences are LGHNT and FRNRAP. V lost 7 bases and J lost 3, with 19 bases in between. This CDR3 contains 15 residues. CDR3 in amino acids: CASVRQRSQFYEQYF. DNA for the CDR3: TGTGCTAGTGTCCGACAGCGGAGCCAATTCTACGAGCAGTACTTC.

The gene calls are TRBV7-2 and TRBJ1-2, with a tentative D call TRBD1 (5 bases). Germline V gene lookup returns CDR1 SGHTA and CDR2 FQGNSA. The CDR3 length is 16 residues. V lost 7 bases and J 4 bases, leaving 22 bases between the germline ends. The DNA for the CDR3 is TGTGCCAGCACCGTCAACTTCCGGGGCCAGAGCTATGGCTACACCTTC. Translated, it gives CASTVNFRGQSYGYTF. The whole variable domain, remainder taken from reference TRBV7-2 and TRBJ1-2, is GAGVSQSPSNKVTEKGKDVELRCDPISGHTALYWYRQSLGQGLEFLIYFQGNSAPDKSGLPSDRFSAERTGGSVSTLTIQRTQQEDSAVYLCASTVNFRGQSYGYTFGSGTRLTVV.